This entry describes one T cell receptor (beta chain). The antigen is unknown. The read ends 3 residues early relative to the CDR3; the germline J gene fills the gap. This entry belongs to a study of T cells in women clearing cervical HPV infection. Whole-study findings and limits: Effector/memory and HPV-specific T cells were not isolated, and association timing is unknown. CIN3+ cases had significantly higher TCR richness than controls; evenness did not differ. Cases carried less TRBV6-7 than controls: about 0.1% versus 0.15%.

Per the germline V gene, CDR1 is SGHRS and CDR2 is YFSETQ. CDR3 length: 15 residues. The table came from immunoSEQ multiplex PCR; TCRdb's copy has only in-frame clones and leaves some out. Recorded here are approximately 35,000 clones; the top ten clones represent approximately 7.2%. The sample taken for sequencing was blood buffy coat. The sequence was collected from a woman aged 18-69 years with a cervical HPV16 infection that either progressed to CIN3+ or cleared (not recorded which). The genes are TRBV5-1 and TRBJ1-4, with TRBD1 matching over 8 bases. The CDR3 spells CASSLADRGESPLFF. CDR3 DNA (partial): TGCGCCAGCAGCTTGGCTGACAGGGGCGAATCACCA. Complete variable domain (other parts from reference TRBV5-1 and TRBJ1-4): KAGVTQTPRYLIKTRGQQVTLSCSPISGHRSVSWYQQTPGQGLQFLFEYFSETQRNKGNFPGRFSGRQFSNSRSEMNVSTLELGDSALYLCASSLADRGESPLFFGSGTQLSVL.